This TCR beta chain was obtained from a study of blood T cell repertoires in COVID-19. Participant age was roughly 18 to 95 years, and participants resided in fewer than 25 US areas. Recovery among Cohort 3 donors was established by two negative PCRs, clearance, or symptom resolution. Sequencing used immunoSEQ multiplex PCR; TCRdb keeps in-frame clones, though not all of them. The repertoire holds roughly 180,000 clones, with 82% as singletons. Germline V gives CDR1 SGHVS, CDR2 FNYEAQ. CDR3 length equals 15 residues. V was cut by 4 bases and J by 9 bases, with 19 bases left in between. This chain links TRBV7-6 with TRBJ2-1, with D possibly TRBD2 on 6 matching bases. Sequenced sample: PBMCs or T cells enriched from blood (not recorded which). This receptor was obtained from a man between 35 and 55 years old who had recovered from COVID-19. In nucleotides, the CDR3 is TGTGCCAGCAGCTCCTTTACTGGGGGGTTCGGTGAGCAGTTCTTC. This translates into CASSSFTGGFGEQFF.